Below, 3 T cell receptor beta chains from the same sample are listed, as sequenced in a study of T-cell memory formation after mild COVID-19. Each CDR3 protein gets one entry after TCRdb re-called the 5' RACE reads with MiXCR. The sample contains under 250,000 distinct CDR3 sequences, roughly 15% of which appear only once. Input material: PBMCs or a T cell subset sorted from them (not recorded which). These receptor sequences come from an adult woman who had mild COVID-19 (a few samples of this study predate the infection). Cell type and time point are not known.

As regards this clonotype: One end of the junction fails to match germline, which may point to a read error. This rearrangement joins TRBV2 to TRBJ2-7; a possible D gene is TRBD1 (6 bases). Per the germline V gene, CDR1 is SNHLY and CDR2 is FYNNEI. The CDR3 has 14 residues. Here the CDR3 DNA reads TGTGCCAGCAGGGCAAGCAGGGGAGAGGTGCCTCTTGGCTTC. It specifies CASRASRGEVPLGF.

There are a few counts of this clonotype. The V call is TRBV2, the J call TRBJ2-1, with TRBD2 as a possible D gene (6 bases). This CDR3 region has 12 residues. Germline lookup yields CDR1 SNHLY and CDR2 FYNNEI. Between the trimmed V and J ends, which lost 11 bases and 9 bases, there was a span of 17 bases. CDR3 nucleotide sequence: TGTGCCCACGTGGGGGGTTATAGTGAGCAGTTCTTC. Translation: CAHVGGYSEQFF.

The V and J genes are TRBV4-1 and TRBJ2-3, with TRBD2 matching over 12 bases. The germline V gene encodes CDR1 MGHRA and CDR2 YSYEKL. The CDR3 covers 17 residues. Trimming at V came to 4 bases and at J to 0 bases, leaving 5 bases not matched to a gene. CDR3 region: CASSPLGTSGSTDTQYF. Written as DNA, the CDR3 is TGCGCCAGCAGCCCGTTAGGGACTAGCGGGAGCACAGATACGCAGTATTTT.